This TCR beta chain came from a study of technical replicates of blood from a handful of donors. Clones were sequenced by immunoSEQ multiplex PCR, and TCRdb holds only the in-frame ones, with some missing. The sample comprises 75,000 to 90,000 clones, around 92% of which are singletons, and 0.35% to 0.45% rests with the top ten. V gave up 2 bases and J gave up 3 bases; unmatched junction bases: 3. This CDR3 spans 14 amino acids. Looked up from germline, CDR1 is MGHRA and CDR2 is YSYEKL. Sequencing input: T cells isolated from PBMCs. This receptor was identified in a human donor in good health. V is TRBV4-1 and J is TRBJ2-5, with 7 nucleotides matching TRBD1. The CDR3 loop is CASSQSGTEETQYF. The DNA of the CDR3 is TGCGCCAGCAGCCAATCCGGGACAGAAGAGACCCAGTACTTC.